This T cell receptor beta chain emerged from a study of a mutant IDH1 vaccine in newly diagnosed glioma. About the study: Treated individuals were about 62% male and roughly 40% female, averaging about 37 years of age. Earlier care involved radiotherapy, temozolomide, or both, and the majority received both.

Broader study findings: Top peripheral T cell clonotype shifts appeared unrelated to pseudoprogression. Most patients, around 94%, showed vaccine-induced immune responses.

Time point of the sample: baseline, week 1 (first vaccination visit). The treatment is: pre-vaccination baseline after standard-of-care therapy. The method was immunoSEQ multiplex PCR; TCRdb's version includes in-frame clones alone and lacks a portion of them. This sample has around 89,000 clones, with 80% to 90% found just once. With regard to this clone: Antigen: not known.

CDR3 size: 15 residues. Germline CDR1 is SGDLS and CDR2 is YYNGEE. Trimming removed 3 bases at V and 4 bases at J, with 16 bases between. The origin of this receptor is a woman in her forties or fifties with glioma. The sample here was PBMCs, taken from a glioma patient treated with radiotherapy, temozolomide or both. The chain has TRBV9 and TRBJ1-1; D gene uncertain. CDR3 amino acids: CASSAPQGRATEAFF. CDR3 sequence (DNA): TGTGCCAGCAGCGCCCCCCAAGGGAGGGCCACTGAAGCTTTCTTT.